This record concerns one TCR beta chain sequence. The V gene's germline CDR1 is DFQATT and CDR2 SNEGSKA (reference sequence). The CDR3 totals 15 residues. V lost 3 bases, J lost 6 bases, and 12 bases stayed unmatched. The multiple sclerosis control group comprised treatment-naive patients with stable or active relapsing-remitting disease. TEMRA cells were enriched by FACS, and CD4+ and CD8+ T cells were negatively isolated. The sample comes from a study of CD8 T cells in Susac syndrome. Random-hexamer reverse transcription was applied to about 0.45 to 1 ug RNA. A multiplex approach, immunoSEQ multiplex PCR, amplified TCR beta CDR3 across 54 Vbeta and 13 Jbeta. TCRdb reprocessed the immunoSEQ multiplex PCR reads via MiXCR and lists one record per CDR3 protein. The sample includes 170,000 or so distinct CDR3 sequences, about 93% of them seen just once.

Sequencing was carried out using CD4+ T cells from PBMCs. This clonotype was sampled from a human donor with multiple sclerosis. V and J are TRBV20-1 and TRBJ2-5; 8 bases are shared with TRBD2. CDR3 sequence reads: CSARTSGSNRKTQYF. CDR3 in DNA: TGCAGTGCTAGGACCAGCGGGAGTAATAGAAAGACCCAGTACTTC.